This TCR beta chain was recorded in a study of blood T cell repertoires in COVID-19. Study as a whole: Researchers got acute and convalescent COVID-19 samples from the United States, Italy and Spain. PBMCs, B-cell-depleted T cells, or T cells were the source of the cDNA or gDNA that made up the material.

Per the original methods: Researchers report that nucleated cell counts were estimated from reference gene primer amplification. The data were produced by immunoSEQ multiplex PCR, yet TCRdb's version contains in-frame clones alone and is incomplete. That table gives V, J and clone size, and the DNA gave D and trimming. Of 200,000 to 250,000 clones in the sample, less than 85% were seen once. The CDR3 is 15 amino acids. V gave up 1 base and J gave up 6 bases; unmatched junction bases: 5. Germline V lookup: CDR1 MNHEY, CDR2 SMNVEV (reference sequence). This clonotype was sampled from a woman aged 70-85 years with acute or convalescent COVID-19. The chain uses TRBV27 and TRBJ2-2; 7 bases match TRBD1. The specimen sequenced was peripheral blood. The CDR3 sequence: CASSLFLTGPGELFF. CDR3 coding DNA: TGTGCCAGCAGTTTATTTTTGACAGGGCCCGGGGAGCTGTTTTTT.